These 13 T cell receptor beta chains share one sample of origin, sequenced in a study of neurological immune-mediated disorders. Via MiXCR, TCRdb re-called the 5' RACE reads, giving one row per CDR3 protein. The top ten hold 5.5% to 8% of the sample, which has tens of thousands of distinct CDR3 sequences, less than 5.5% seen once. Sequences were obtained from PBMCs. The receptors come from a man aged 25 to 40 with multiple sclerosis.

This clonotype has a count of ten or more. This sequence joins TRBV2 and TRBJ2-1; D gene uncertain. Germline V gene lookup returns CDR1 SNHLY and CDR2 FYNNEI. V was cut by 3 bases and J by 4 bases, with 13 bases left in between. The CDR3 is 15 amino acids. The CDR3 DNA reads TGTGCCAGCAGTGATGCGGAACAGCCTTACAATGAGCAGTTCTTC. Translated, it gives CASSDAEQPYNEQFF.

As concerns this clonotype: A read error may be the cause here, since a much bigger clone is one base away. This rearrangement joins TRBV6-5 to TRBJ2-1, with a tentative D call TRBD2 (6 bases). Trimming took off 4 bases at V and 4 bases at J, with 14 bases between the two ends. The CDR3 has 15 amino acids. The V gene's germline CDR1 is MNHEY and CDR2 SVGAGI. CDR3: CASSWRLGDYNEQFF. The CDR3, as DNA: TGTGCCAGCAGTTGGCGACTAGGGGATTACAATGAGCAGTTCTTC.

The rearrangement links TRBV29-1 to TRBJ1-1; D gene unclear. V lost 6 bases and J 8 bases, leaving 25 bases between the germline ends. Germline V gives CDR1 SQVTM, CDR2 ANQGSEA. The CDR3 covers 15 residues. CDR3: CSVGRSNTDSGEAFF. CDR3 nucleotides: TGCAGCGTCGGAAGATCTAACACTGATTCGGGGGAAGCTTTCTTT. The variable domain in full, completed from reference TRBV29-1 and TRBJ1-1, reads SAVISQKPSRDICQRGTSLTIQCQVDSQVTMMFWYRQQPGQSLTLIATANQGSEATYESGFVIDKFPISRPNLTFSTLTVSNMSPEDSSIYLCSVGRSNTDSGEAFFGQGTRLTVV.

Many counts were recorded for this clonotype. V gene TRBV29-1 combines with J gene TRBJ1-2; possibly TRBD1 for D (5 bases). Germline CDR1 reads SQVTM; CDR2 reads ANQGSEA. Trimming pared 5 bases from V and 4 bases from J, leaving 11 bases between. The length of the CDR3 is 12 residues. The CDR3 spells CSVQRGTYGYTF. DNA of the CDR3: TGCAGCGTTCAAAGGGGTACCTATGGCTACACCTTC.

This clonotype was detected many times. Here the CDR3 DNA reads TGCAGTGCTAGACAGGGTGTAACCGGGGAGCTGTTTTTT. It codes for CSARQGVTGELFF. This chain connects TRBV20-1 to TRBJ2-2; tentatively, D is TRBD1 (5 bases). V was clipped by 2 bases and J by 5 bases, with 9 bases between them. The germline V gene has CDR1 DFQATT and CDR2 SNEGSKA (reference sequence). The CDR3 sequence is 13 residues long.

This clonotype was seen at least ten times. Compared with germline, one end of the junction differs, possibly owing to a read error. The J gene is TRBJ1-6, the V gene TRBV20-1; D is undetermined. The CDR3 is made up of 17 amino acids. The V gene's germline CDR1 is DFQATT and CDR2 SNEGSKA (reference sequence). The CDR3 here is CSATSETGWSYNSPLNF. The CDR3 region has the DNA TGCAGTGCTACCTCGGAGACGGGGTGGTCCTATAATTCACCCCTCAACTTT.

This clonotype occurred many times. The chain is built from TRBV3-1 and TRBJ2-2, with D perhaps TRBD2 (6 bases). The germline gives CDR1 LGHDT, CDR2 YNNKEL (reference sequence). The CDR3 has 14 residues. V was clipped by 5 bases and J by 4 bases, with 11 bases between them. The CDR3 DNA reads as TGTGCCAGCAGCAGCCGGACTACCACCGGGGAGCTGTTTTTT. This translates into CASSSRTTTGELFF.

This clonotype was seen only a few times. The V gene is TRBV6-1, the J gene TRBJ2-3; D is ambiguous. The V end was cut by 4 bases, the J end by 2 bases, with 10 bases between. Per the germline V gene, CDR1 is MNHNS and CDR2 is SASEGT. There are 14 residues in the CDR3. The CDR3: CASSGRRNTDTQYF. Written as DNA, the CDR3 is TGTGCCAGCAGTGGGAGACGGAACACAGATACGCAGTATTTT.

This clonotype was seen repeatedly, ten times or more. The chain carries TRBV20-1 and TRBJ1-1; no reliable D call. Germline loops: CDR1 DFQATT, CDR2 SNEGSKA (reference sequence). The CDR3 loop spans 12 amino acids. CDR3 nucleotide sequence: TGCAGGATTGGCGAGGTGCACACTGAAGCTTTCTTT. It specifies CRIGEVHTEAFF.

This clonotype was recorded at least ten times. The chain's CDR3 is CSATGTGGRAYGYTF. The CDR3 DNA follows: TGCAGTGCTACCGGGACAGGGGGCCGGGCTTATGGCTACACCTTC. The chain joins TRBV20-1 to TRBJ1-2, with TRBD1 identical over 12 bases. V lost 4 bases to trimming and J lost 5 bases; unmatched junction nucleotides: 8. From germline, CDR1 is DFQATT and CDR2 SNEGSKA (reference sequence). The CDR3 runs to 15 residues.

This clonotype appeared many times. This chain joins TRBV12-3 or TRBV12-4 and TRBJ1-1; D is unresolved. Trimming removed 4 bases from V and 1 base from J, with 13 bases in between. The CDR3 sequence is 15 residues long. The chain's CDR3 is CASSYRREGNTEAFF. CDR3 in DNA: TGTGCCAGCAGTTACCGGCGGGAGGGGAACACTGAAGCTTTCTTT.

This clonotype occurred many times. The chain recombines TRBV28 with TRBJ2-7; weak D call: TRBD2 (6 bases). From germline, CDR1 is MDHEN and CDR2 SYDVKM. V was shortened by 2 bases and J by 2 bases, with 16 bases between the two germline ends. The CDR3 contains 16 residues. CDR3 in amino acids: CASSLAAGGVAYEQYF. Here the CDR3 DNA reads TGTGCCAGCAGTTTAGCTGCTGGCGGGGTCGCCTACGAGCAGTACTTC.

The gene calls are TRBV3-1 and TRBJ2-7; D possibly matches TRBD1 or TRBD2 (5 bases each). This CDR3 spans 16 amino acids. Germline V gene data show CDR1 as LGHDT and CDR2 as YNNKEL (reference sequence). The CDR3 DNA reads as TGTGCCAGCAGCCTCCCGGAGATGGGGGAAACCTACCAGCAGTACGTC. Translation: CASSLPEMGETYQQYV.